This TCR beta chain originates from a study of cytomegalovirus exposure and HLA in healthy donors. Study results and caveats: For TCR beta chains, V- and J-gene trimming was later linked to a missense DCLRE1C variant. Within the data, a cluster of highly shared sequence variants was likely a sequencing artifact.

About this clone itself: Its antigen is still unknown.

Amplification used 60 Vbeta primers and 13 Jbeta primers. Sequencing used immunoSEQ multiplex PCR; TCRdb keeps in-frame clones, though not all of them. The profile shows 150,000 to 200,000 clones, approximately 80% of them singletons. Germline V lookup: CDR1 SQVTM, CDR2 ANQGSEA. Losses at the gene ends were 4 bases for V and 2 bases for J; bases not matched to a gene: 5. The CDR3 is 14 residues long. The chain recombines TRBV29-1 with TRBJ2-3, with 8 bases aligning to TRBD2. The specimen was PBMCs. The clonotype was recovered from a man aged 25 to 40 in good health and CMV-seropositive. The CDR3 region has the DNA TGCAGCGTTGTCGGAGCGGGGGCCACAGATACGCAGTATTTT. The encoded protein is CSVVGAGATDTQYF.